The 9 T cell receptor beta chains given below trace back to one sample, sequenced in a study of neurological immune-mediated disorders. TCRdb passed the 5' RACE reads through MiXCR, listing each CDR3 protein once. The sample has 40,000 or so distinct CDR3 sequences; roughly 13% are singletons. Described time point: longitudinal time-point 3. Sample: PBMCs. Receptors were obtained from a man aged 25-45 years in good health.

This clonotype was seen repeatedly, ten times or more. The chain employs TRBV7-9 and TRBJ1-2, with a possible D match to TRBD1 (6 bases). Trimming pared 5 bases from V and 5 bases from J, leaving 15 bases between. Germline assignment: CDR1 SEHNR and CDR2 FQNEAQ (reference sequence). This CDR3 region has 14 residues. CDR3 sequence reads: CASSRGTQLYGYTF. The DNA for the CDR3 is TGTGCCAGCAGCCGGGGGACACAACTTTATGGCTACACCTTC.

The chain carries TRBV7-8 and TRBJ2-1; the match to TRBD2 covers 13 bases. J gave up 9 bases and V 4 bases, and 9 bases lay outside the gene matches. This CDR3 comprises 16 residues. CDR1 is SGHVS and CDR2 is FQNEAQ in the germline V gene. DNA for the CDR3: TGTGCCAGCAGCTCCCTAGGACTAGCGGGAGTCGGTGAGCAGTTCTTC. The encoded protein is CASSSLGLAGVGEQFF.

The chain has TRBV18 and TRBJ2-7, with 8 bases that match TRBD2. V shed 0 bases, J shed 6 bases, and the junction held 19 bases outside the gene matches. There are 19 residues in the CDR3. Germline V gene lookup returns CDR1 KGHSH and CDR2 LQKENI. CDR3 region: CASSPPVSGLGDETGEQYF. CDR3 in DNA: TGTGCCAGCTCACCACCGGTCTCGGGACTAGGGGACGAGACGGGCGAGCAGTACTTC.

Worth noting for this clonotype: This clone may be a read error of a much larger clone one base away. The chain carries TRBV12-3 or TRBV12-4 and TRBJ1-2, with D perhaps matching TRBD1 (5 bases). CDR3 length: 13 amino acids. CDR3 protein: CVSSLPAGNGYTF. DNA for the CDR3: TGTGTCAGCAGTTTACCCGCAGGGAATGGCTACACCTTC.

This clonotype was seen at least ten times. This chain connects TRBV9 to TRBJ2-3; the match to TRBD2 covers 10 bases. This CDR3 has 17 amino acids. V lost 3 bases, J lost 3 bases, and 10 bases stayed unmatched. Germline-derived CDR1 and CDR2 are SGDLS and YYNGEE. The chain's CDR3 is CASSARPSGSPTDTQYF. The CDR3 region has the DNA TGTGCCAGCAGCGCGCGACCTAGCGGGAGTCCGACAGATACGCAGTATTTT.

This clonotype came up many times. The V call is TRBV11-2, the J call TRBJ1-2, with D tentatively TRBD1 (6 bases). The CDR3 loop spans 16 amino acids. From germline, CDR1 is SGHAT and CDR2 FQNNGV. The V end lost 5 bases, the J end lost 4 bases, and 20 bases lay between the germline ends. Here the CDR3 reads CASSPPLTGLGYGYTF. For the CDR3, the DNA is TGTGCCAGCAGCCCCCCATTGACAGGTCTGGGCTATGGCTACACCTTC.

This clonotype was seen a single time. This may stem from a read error, because a much larger clone lies one nucleotide away. The chain combines TRBV20-1 with TRBJ1-1, with 7 bases fitting TRBD1. Looked up from germline, CDR1 is DFQATT and CDR2 is SNEGSKA (reference sequence). The CDR3 is made up of 14 amino acids. The J segment lost 2 bases and the V segment lost 3 bases, leaving 6 bases of the junction unmatched. This chain's CDR3 is CSAREGGTNTEAFF. CDR3 bases: TGCAGTGCTAGGGAAGGGGGCACAAACACTGAAGCTTTCTTT.

Ten or more counts support this clonotype. In DNA form, the CDR3 reads TGCGCCAGCAGCTTGGAAAGGACAGGGAATGAAAAACTGTTTTTT. This gives the protein CASSLERTGNEKLFF. The gene calls are TRBV5-1 and TRBJ1-4, with 8 nucleotides matching TRBD1. Germline V CDR1 and CDR2: SGHRS, YFSETQ. V shed 0 bases and J 5 bases; nucleotides not matched to a gene: 3. This CDR3 region has 15 residues.

This clonotype was counted at least ten times. The chain joins TRBV27 to TRBJ2-1; D unclear. The V gene lost 4 bases and the J gene lost 4 bases, with 5 bases spanning the gap. Germline assignment: CDR1 MNHEY and CDR2 SMNVEV (reference sequence). This CDR3 region has 12 residues. In nucleotides, the CDR3 is TGTGCCAGCAGTTCTTTTTACAATGAGCAGTTCTTC. Protein sequence: CASSSFYNEQFF.